These 30 T cell receptor beta chains came from one sample sequenced in a study of T cells in Graves' hyperthyroidism and ophthalmopathy. Amplification yielded TCR beta CDR3 regions, with RNA transcripts as the source. The HTBI primer set drove a first-round RT-PCR of the TCR CDR3. TCRdb re-derived calls from the multiplex PCR reads in MiXCR, one entry per CDR3 protein. This repertoire shows hundreds of thousands of distinct CDR3 sequences, about 15% found once; its top ten account for about a tenth. Sequenced sample: blood. The receptors originated from a woman in her late teens or twenties with Graves' hyperthyroidism.

This clonotype was detected ten times or more. V gene TRBV3-1 combines with J gene TRBJ2-7; D unresolved. The V gene's germline CDR1 is LGHDT and CDR2 YNNKEL (reference sequence). The CDR3 is 15 residues long. The V and J ends lost 0 bases and 2 bases respectively, with 11 bases between them. The DNA of the CDR3 is TGTGCCAGCAGCCAAGATCGGCTATTGCCCTACGAGCAGTACTTC. This sequence encodes CASSQDRLLPYEQYF.

The CDR3 nucleotides are TGTGCCAGTAGTATAAGAGGGCGCCGAGAAAAACTGTTTTTT. It translates to CASSIRGRREKLFF. The chain combines TRBV19 with TRBJ1-4; D remains ambiguous. The CDR3 consists of 14 residues. Trimming removed 2 bases at V and 8 bases at J, with 12 bases between. CDR1 is LNHDA and CDR2 is SQIVND in the germline V gene (reference sequence).

The table lists this clonotype with many counts. This chain connects TRBV12-3 or TRBV12-4 to TRBJ2-3; no reliable D call. CDR3 length: 15 residues. The V and J ends lost 1 base and 1 base respectively, with 9 bases between them. DNA for the CDR3: TGTGCCAGCAGTTTAGGCGGAAGAGGCACAGATACGCAGTATTTT. This gives the protein CASSLGGRGTDTQYF.

This chain links TRBV20-1 with TRBJ1-3; no reliable D call. V gave up 1 base and J gave up 4 bases, with 11 bases separating them. The germline V gene encodes CDR1 DFQATT and CDR2 SNEGSKA (reference sequence). The CDR3 consists of 14 residues. The CDR3 coding sequence is TGCAGTGCTAGAGTCGGCCGGCTGGGAAACACCATATATTTT. This encodes CSARVGRLGNTIYF.

This clonotype was recorded at least ten times. The rearrangement uses TRBV28 and TRBJ2-5; D tentatively reads TRBD1 or TRBD2 (7 bases each). The CDR3 length is 16 residues. Trimming removed 6 bases from V and 5 bases from J, with 22 bases in between. Germline V lookup: CDR1 MDHEN, CDR2 SYDVKM. The CDR3 DNA sequence: TGTGCCAGCAGCCTGGTTGGGGAGGGGGCGCGGGAGACCCAGTACTTC. This codes for CASSLVGEGARETQYF.

This clonotype has at least ten counts. The chain joins TRBV29-1 to TRBJ2-3; maybe TRBD2 (7 bases). The CDR3 loop spans 14 amino acids. Trimming took 6 bases from V and 9 from J, leaving 22 bases between them. The germline gives CDR1 SQVTM, CDR2 ANQGSEA. CDR3 coding DNA: TGCAGCGTGCTCCGGGGGGCCCAGGTACGCACGCAGTATTTT. Protein product: CSVLRGAQVRTQYF.

The rearrangement joins TRBV24-1 to TRBJ2-2; D unclear. CDR1 and CDR2 from the germline V gene are KGHDR and SFDVKD. CDR3 size: 14 residues. V was trimmed by 7 bases and J by 1 base, leaving 9 bases between them. The CDR3 bases are TGTGCCACCAGCCCTCATGTGAACACCGGGGAGCTGTTTTTT. It encodes CATSPHVNTGELFF.

CDR3 DNA: TGCAGCGTTGAAGACCCAAACGGACTAGCGGGATACCGTACGTTATACTTC. Amino acid sequence: CSVEDPNGLAGYRTLYF. The genes are TRBV20-1 and TRBJ2-5; TRBD2 matches 12 bases. Germline assignment: CDR1 DFQATT and CDR2 SNEGSKA (reference sequence). This CDR3 has 17 amino acids.

Of note for this clonotype: This sequence may be a read error, since a much larger clone differs from it by one base. This is likely a read error, given that the CDR3 carries no conserved phenylalanine or tryptophan at its end. The chain uses TRBV30 and TRBJ2-6; no clear D. The CDR3 extends over 14 amino acids. V lost 0 bases to trimming and J lost 0 bases, with 3 bases between them. CDR1 is GTSNPN, CDR2 SVGIG, per germline (reference sequence). CDR3 in DNA: TGTGCCTGGAGTGTGGGCTCTGGGGCCAACGTCCTGACTTTA. It is translated as CAWSVGSGANVLTL.

A few counts support this clonotype. A much bigger clone sits one base away, suggesting this may be a read error. This chain uses TRBV30 with TRBJ2-1, with unresolved D. Germline V gives CDR1 GTSNPN, CDR2 SVGIG (reference sequence). This CDR3 is built from 11 residues. The CDR3 spells CAWSGYNEQSF. CDR3 coding DNA: TGTGCCTGGAGTGGTTACAATGAGCAGTCCTTC.

This clonotype was seen more than once but under ten times. The V gene is TRBV15, the J gene TRBJ1-5; D unclear. The CDR3 has 12 amino acids. V was shortened by 0 bases and J by 5 bases, with 2 bases between the two germline ends. Germline-derived CDR1 and CDR2 are LNHNV and YYDKDF (reference sequence). In DNA form, the CDR3 reads TGTGCCACCAGCAGAGATTATCAGCCCCAGCATTTT. Its translation: CATSRDYQPQHF.

This chain uses TRBV7-3 with TRBJ1-2; D unclear. V gave up 5 bases and J gave up 4 bases, with 14 bases separating them. Germline CDR1 is SGHTA and CDR2 is FQGTGA. The CDR3 has 14 amino acids. CDR3 protein: CASSGGSLGYGYTF. Here the CDR3 DNA reads TGTGCCAGCAGCGGCGGGTCCCTCGGCTATGGCTACACCTTC. The full variable domain, in which reference TRBV7-3 and TRBJ1-2 provide the parts outside the CDR3, is GAGVSQTPSNKVTEKGKYVELRCDPISGHTALYWYRQSLGQGPEFLIYFQGTGAADDSGLPNDRFFAVRPEGSVSTLKIQRTERGDSAVYLCASSGGSLGYGYTFGSGTRLTVV.

In its sample, this clonotype was seen many times. The rearrangement links TRBV7-2 to TRBJ2-7; 10 nucleotides match TRBD2. This CDR3 has 14 residues. Germline V gene data show CDR1 as SGHTA and CDR2 as FQGNSA. V dropped 1 base and J dropped 6; count of bases not matched to a gene: 3. Here the CDR3 DNA reads TGTGCCAGCAGCTTAGGAGCGGGAGGGGTCGAGCAGTACTTC. Translation: CASSLGAGGVEQYF. Drawing the rest from reference TRBV7-2 and TRBJ2-7, the complete variable domain is GAGVSQSPSNKVTEKGKDVELRCDPISGHTALYWYRQSLGQGLEFLIYFQGNSAPDKSGLPSDRFSAERTGGSVSTLTIQRTQQEDSAVYLCASSLGAGGVEQYFGPGTRLTVT.

This clonotype was counted a few times. This chain joins TRBV24-1 and TRBJ2-2; D is uncertain. CDR3 length: 12 residues. Germline CDR1 reads KGHDR; CDR2 reads SFDVKD. The ends were cut back, 6 bases at V and 5 bases at J, with 6 bases in the middle. CDR3 sequence reads: CATSHATGELFF. As DNA, the CDR3 is TGTGCCACCAGTCATGCGACCGGGGAGCTGTTTTTT.

This clonotype was seen repeatedly, ten times or more. V gene TRBV29-1 combines with J gene TRBJ2-7, with D possibly TRBD1 on 6 matching bases. CDR3 length equals 13 residues. The V gene's germline CDR1 is SQVTM and CDR2 ANQGSEA. With 4 bases removed from V and 1 base from J, the gap between germline ends came to 11 bases. The CDR3 loop is CSVGRGPSYEQYF. DNA of the CDR3: TGCAGCGTTGGCAGGGGACCGTCCTACGAGCAGTACTTC.

In this sample, this clonotype turned up many times. This rearrangement joins TRBV2 to TRBJ2-3, with D uncertain. V was clipped by 4 bases and J by 2 bases, with 16 bases between them. The germline V gene encodes CDR1 SNHLY and CDR2 FYNNEI. CDR3 size: 16 residues. The CDR3 is CASSVRRIIATDTQYF. Here the CDR3 DNA reads TGTGCCAGCAGTGTACGAAGAATAATCGCCACAGATACGCAGTATTTT. The whole variable domain, filled in from reference TRBV2 and TRBJ2-3, reads EPEVTQTPSHQVTQMGQEVILRCVPISNHLYFYWYRQILGQKVEFLVSFYNNEISEKSEIFDDQFSVERPDGSNFTLKIRSTKLEDSAMYFCASSVRRIIATDTQYFGPGTRLTVL.

This clonotype was picked up a small number of times. The chain recombines TRBV20-1 with TRBJ2-3; possible D gene TRBD2, 5 bases. The length of the CDR3 is 13 residues. Germline V gene lookup returns CDR1 DFQATT and CDR2 SNEGSKA (reference sequence). Trimming left V 0 bases short and J 3 bases short, with 7 bases between. CDR3 region: CSAREEGTDTQYF. Here the CDR3 DNA reads TGCAGTGCTAGAGAAGAGGGAACAGATACGCAGTATTTT.

In this sample, this clonotype turned up a few times. The V gene is TRBV9, the J gene TRBJ2-2, with 9 positions matching TRBD2. The CDR3 is made up of 16 amino acids. Germline CDR1 reads SGDLS; CDR2 reads YYNGEE. The V gene end was trimmed by 4 bases and the J gene end by 2 bases; junction bases not matched to a gene: 6. The CDR3 nucleotides read TGTGCCAGCAGCTCACGACTAGCGGTAAACACCGGGGAGCTGTTTTTT. Translated: CASSSRLAVNTGELFF.

This clonotype showed up just a few times. The V gene is TRBV9, the J gene TRBJ1-6; D remains unclear. Germline V lookup: CDR1 SGDLS, CDR2 YYNGEE. This CDR3 is built from 15 residues. Trimming took off 0 bases at V and 5 bases at J, with 9 bases between the two ends. CDR3 nucleotide sequence: TGTGCCAGCAGCGTAGGAGTCGTCAATAATTCACCCCTCCACTTT. This gives the protein CASSVGVVNNSPLHF. The whole variable domain, remainder taken from reference TRBV9 and TRBJ1-6, is DSGVTQTPKHLITATGQRVTLRCSPRSGDLSVYWYQQSLDQGLQFLIQYYNGEERAKGNILERFSAQQFPDLHSELNLSSLELGDSALYFCASSVGVVNNSPLHFGNGTRLTVT.

This chain joins TRBV28 and TRBJ2-4; 7 bases are a match to TRBD1. V lost 5 bases, J lost 7 bases, and 14 bases stayed unmatched. Germline CDR1 and CDR2: MDHEN and SYDVKM. The CDR3 length is 16 residues. The CDR3 is CASSPRQGRWVNIQYF. Here the CDR3 DNA reads TGTGCCAGCAGTCCACGACAGGGCCGGTGGGTTAACATTCAGTACTTC.

The chain couples TRBV2 to TRBJ2-7; 13 positions match TRBD2. The V gene end was trimmed by 7 bases and the J gene end by 5 bases; junction bases not matched to a gene: 8. CDR3 length equals 15 residues. Germline V CDR1 and CDR2: SNHLY, FYNNEI. In DNA form, the CDR3 reads TGTGCCAGCACCAGTACTAGCGGGAGGGGCAACGAGCAGTACTTC. Its protein product is CASTSTSGRGNEQYF.

Many counts were recorded for this clonotype. J is TRBJ1-1 and V is TRBV20-1; a possible D gene is TRBD1 (6 bases). The CDR3 contains 14 residues. Looked up from germline, CDR1 is DFQATT and CDR2 is SNEGSKA (reference sequence). The ends were cut back, 2 bases at V and 4 bases at J, with 14 bases in the middle. The CDR3 spells CSARTVGGPTEAFF. The CDR3 nucleotides are TGCAGTGCTAGAACAGTCGGGGGGCCCACTGAAGCTTTCTTT.

This clonotype has at least ten counts. J is TRBJ2-7 and V is TRBV20-1; 10 nucleotides match TRBD2. V shed 0 bases and J 0 bases; nucleotides not matched to a gene: 5. This CDR3 comprises 16 residues. Germline V gives CDR1 DFQATT, CDR2 SNEGSKA (reference sequence). The chain's CDR3 is CSARDPGLAFSYEQYF. CDR3 bases: TGCAGTGCTAGAGATCCGGGACTAGCGTTCTCCTACGAGCAGTACTTC.

This clonotype was counted a few times. This chain joins TRBV6-2 or TRBV6-3 and TRBJ2-1; tentatively, D is TRBD1 (5 bases). V lost 5 bases and J lost 5, with 13 bases in between. The CDR3 sequence is 14 residues long. Looked up from germline, CDR1 is MNHEY and CDR2 is SVGEGT. CDR3 protein: CASSPRWGHNEQFF. DNA for the CDR3: TGTGCCAGCAGTCCTCGGTGGGGCCACAATGAGCAGTTCTTC.

This clonotype occurred a few times. The junction shows a germline mismatch at one end, possibly a read error. This chain connects TRBV24-1 to TRBJ2-1; 10 bases fit TRBD2. CDR1 is KGHDR, CDR2 SFDVKD, per germline. The CDR3 length is 14 residues. The CDR3 loop is CATSVAGGYNERFF. The CDR3, as DNA: TGTGCCACCAGTGTAGCGGGAGGCTACAATGAGCGGTTCTTC.

V usage is TRBV4-3 and J usage is TRBJ1-2; TRBD1 aligns across 7 bases. Per the germline V gene, CDR1 is LGHNA and CDR2 is YSLEER. The CDR3 sequence is 14 residues long. V lost 0 bases to trimming and J lost 8 bases; unmatched junction nucleotides: 6. The CDR3: CASSQDRTGSGYTF. The CDR3 nucleotides are TGCGCCAGCAGCCAAGACAGGACAGGAAGCGGCTACACCTTC.

The chain recombines TRBV7-3 with TRBJ2-1; a weak D match, TRBD2 (5 bases). This CDR3 region has 13 residues. Trimming took 2 bases from V and 10 from J, leaving 12 bases between them. Germline CDR1 reads SGHTA; CDR2 reads FQGTGA. DNA of the CDR3: TGTGCCAGCAGCTTACGGACCTCGGGAGAGCAGTTCTTC. Translated, it gives CASSLRTSGEQFF. The complete variable domain, with remaining parts taken from reference TRBV7-3 and TRBJ2-1, reads GAGVSQTPSNKVTEKGKYVELRCDPISGHTALYWYRQSLGQGPEFLIYFQGTGAADDSGLPNDRFFAVRPEGSVSTLKIQRTERGDSAVYLCASSLRTSGEQFFGPGTRLTVL.

This clonotype appeared a few times. The chain employs TRBV10-3 and TRBJ2-5, with D perhaps matching TRBD1 (5 bases). V was trimmed by 0 bases and J by 2 bases, leaving 19 bases between them. The CDR3 length is 18 residues. Per the germline V gene, CDR1 is ENHRY and CDR2 is SYGVKD. For the CDR3, the DNA is TGTGCCATCAGTGAGTCGAGGAATAGGGCAGGGAAACAAGAGACCCAGTACTTC. It yields the protein CAISESRNRAGKQETQYF.

The chain carries TRBV27 and TRBJ2-7; perhaps D is TRBD1 or TRBD2 (6 bases each). Trimming removed 6 bases from V and 11 bases from J, with 26 bases in between. The germline CDR1 and CDR2 sequences are MNHEY and SMNVEV (reference sequence). There are 15 residues in the CDR3. Written as DNA, the CDR3 is TGTGCCAGCAGGCTTACGGGGGCTGGTCTCCGACGGGAGTACTTC. Protein sequence: CASRLTGAGLRREYF.

V is TRBV20-1 and J is TRBJ1-5; 7 positions agree with TRBD1. CDR1 is DFQATT and CDR2 is SNEGSKA in the germline V gene (reference sequence). V shed 1 base, J shed 0 bases, and the junction held 9 bases outside the gene matches. The CDR3 extends over 17 amino acids. The CDR3 protein is CSARATGTLNSNQPQHF. CDR3 coding DNA: TGCAGTGCTAGAGCGACAGGGACCCTTAATAGCAATCAGCCCCAGCATTTT.